This T cell receptor beta chain comes out of a study of response to subunit inactivated influenza vaccine. Germline V gene lookup returns CDR1 SGHRS and CDR2 YFSETQ. The length of the CDR3 is 15 residues. V was cut by 0 bases and J by 0 bases, with 9 bases left in between. TCRdb called the RT-PCR reads again in MiXCR, with one record for every CDR3 protein. The table has about 540,000 distinct CDR3 sequences, approximately 22% seen once. These data were also filed under a second study, of T cells expressing NK-cell markers. That report notes: 5'RACE template switching with UMIs generated TCR beta cDNA. HCMV seropositivity characterized seven of the eight sequenced donors, and seronegativity one.

This receptor was obtained from a man aged 45-65 years who received an inactivated influenza vaccine. The material was CD4+ T cells sorted from PBMCs, obtained less than 13 days after vaccination. The J gene is TRBJ1-2, the V gene TRBV5-1; no reliable D call. The CDR3 DNA follows: TGCGCCAGCAGCTTGGCTGGGGATACTAACTATGGCTACACCTTC. Its translation is CASSLAGDTNYGYTF.